This entry lists 18 T cell receptor beta chains sequenced from one sample in a study of cytomegalovirus exposure and HLA in healthy donors. The PCR ran on 60 Vbeta and 13 Jbeta primers. Libraries were prepared by immunoSEQ multiplex PCR; TCRdb keeps only in-frame clonotypes and omits some of them. The sample lists about 190,000 clones; roughly 85% were seen once. What was sequenced was PBMCs. The source of these receptors is a boy younger than 10 in good health and CMV-seronegative.

This clone was detected only once. This chain uses TRBV6-6 with TRBJ2-3; D ambiguous. This CDR3 spans 15 amino acids. V was clipped by 2 bases and J by 2 bases, with 11 bases between them. CDR1 is MNHNY, CDR2 SVGAGI, per germline (reference sequence). This chain's CDR3 is CASSYKSLNTDTQYF. As DNA, the CDR3 is TGTGCCAGCAGTTACAAAAGCTTAAACACAGATACGCAGTATTTT.

V is TRBV5-1 and J is TRBJ1-2; D is uncertain. The length of the CDR3 is 17 residues. Trimming took off 0 bases at V and 4 bases at J, with 19 bases between the two ends. Germline lookup yields CDR1 SGHRS and CDR2 YFSETQ. The CDR3 nucleotides read TGCGCCAGCAGCTTGGTGAGCGAAAAGGGAGCCCCCTATGGCTACACCTTC. Translation: CASSLVSEKGAPYGYTF.

V usage is TRBV14 and J usage is TRBJ1-5, with D unclear. V lost 0 bases, J lost 4 bases, and 4 bases lay in between. Germline V gives CDR1 SGHDN, CDR2 FVKESK. The CDR3 is 13 amino acids. This chain's CDR3 is CASSQERNQPQHF. For the CDR3, the DNA is TGTGCCAGCAGCCAAGAGCGGAATCAGCCCCAGCATTTT. The whole variable domain, remainder taken from reference TRBV14 and TRBJ1-5, is EAGVTQFPSHSVIEKGQTVTLRCDPISGHDNLYWYRRVMGKEIKFLLHFVKESKQDESGMPNNRFLAERTGGTYSTLKVQPAELEDSGVYFCASSQERNQPQHFGDGTRLSIL.

V gene TRBV6-1 combines with J gene TRBJ2-7, with D possibly being TRBD1 (6 bases). CDR3 length: 14 residues. Germline CDR1 MNHNS, CDR2 SASEGT. Trimming pared 4 bases from V and 2 bases from J, leaving 12 bases between. This CDR3 reads CASSGEQGPYEQYV. CDR3 DNA sequence: TGTGCCAGCAGTGGCGAACAGGGTCCCTACGAGCAGTACGTC.

The V call is TRBV5-4, the J call TRBJ1-1; 7 bases match TRBD1. Germline CDR1 is SGHNT and CDR2 is YYREEE (reference sequence). With 2 bases clipped from V and 4 bases from J, the junction kept 14 bases outside the gene matches. The CDR3 extends over 17 amino acids. The CDR3 DNA follows: TGTGCCAGCAGCTTAAACGACAGGGAGGTCGGCGGCACTGAAGCTTTCTTT. Translating gives CASSLNDREVGGTEAFF.

The genes are TRBV10-2 and TRBJ2-1, with D perhaps matching TRBD2 (6 bases). Germline CDR1 WSHSY, CDR2 SAAADI. The V and J ends lost 7 bases and 7 bases respectively, with 20 bases between them. This CDR3 has 15 residues. Here the CDR3 reads CASTPVGGEANEQFF. In DNA, the CDR3 is TGCGCCAGCACTCCCGTGGGGGGAGAGGCGAATGAGCAGTTCTTC.

This chain connects TRBV25-1 to TRBJ1-6; a weak D match, TRBD1 (5 bases). CDR1 is MGHDK, CDR2 SYGVNS, per germline. V was shortened by 1 base and J by 7 bases, with 14 bases between the two germline ends. The CDR3 covers 16 residues. The CDR3 DNA follows: TGTGCCAGCAGTGAATTCGGTGCAGGGAAGAATTCACCCCTCCACTTT. Translated: CASSEFGAGKNSPLHF. The full variable domain, its missing parts supplied by reference TRBV25-1 and TRBJ1-6, is EADIYQTPRYLVIGTGKKITLECSQTMGHDKMYWYQQDPGMELHLIHYSYGVNSTEKGDLSSESTVSRIRTEHFPLTLESARPSHTSQYLCASSEFGAGKNSPLHFGNGTRLTVT.

This sequence joins TRBV28 and TRBJ2-5; D might be TRBD1 (6 bases). V was shortened by 6 bases and J by 5 bases, with 19 bases between the two germline ends. The CDR3 totals 15 residues. Germline V CDR1 and CDR2: MDHEN, SYDVKM. The CDR3 nucleotides are TGTGCCAGCAGCCGTACAGGGCTGAATCGGGAGACCCAGTACTTC. Translating it yields CASSRTGLNRETQYF. The full variable domain, its missing parts supplied by reference TRBV28 and TRBJ2-5, is DVKVTQSSRYLVKRTGEKVFLECVQDMDHENMFWYRQDPGLGLRLIYFSYDVKMKEKGDIPEGYSVSREKKERFSLILESASTNQTSMYLCASSRTGLNRETQYFGPGTRLLVL.

The chain links TRBV19 to TRBJ2-2, with TRBD1 matching 12 bases. With 2 bases clipped from V and 3 bases from J, the junction kept 4 bases outside the gene matches. The CDR3 totals 17 residues. Germline CDR1 is LNHDA and CDR2 is SQIVND (reference sequence). The CDR3 sequence is CASSITGTGGYTGELFF. The CDR3 DNA sequence: TGTGCCAGTAGTATAACCGGGACAGGGGGCTACACCGGGGAGCTGTTTTTT.

J is TRBJ1-4 and V is TRBV2; 9 nucleotides agree with TRBD1. V lost 6 bases to trimming and J lost 8 bases; unmatched junction nucleotides: 10. The CDR3 spans 15 residues. Germline V lookup: CDR1 SNHLY, CDR2 FYNNEI. The CDR3 DNA reads TGTGCCAGCAGGGATCGGGACAGGGTAAAAGAAAAACTGTTTTTT. Amino acid sequence: CASRDRDRVKEKLFF.

The chain is built from TRBV5-1 and TRBJ2-7; 14 bases are shared with TRBD2. V dropped 4 bases and J dropped 1; count of bases not matched to a gene: 4. Germline lookup yields CDR1 SGHRS and CDR2 YFSETQ. This CDR3 contains 16 residues. This CDR3 reads CASSPGLAGGSYEQYF. The CDR3 DNA is TGCGCCAGCAGCCCCGGACTAGCGGGAGGATCCTACGAGCAGTACTTC.

The rearrangement uses TRBV5-4 and TRBJ2-5; 15 bases fit TRBD2. The end of the DNA aligns better with TRBJ2-7, so the J call may be wrong. Germline-derived CDR1 and CDR2 are SGHNT and YYREEE (reference sequence). CDR3 size: 17 residues. Here the CDR3 DNA reads TGTGCCAGCAGCCCCACCCCCGGGACTAGCGGGAGGCACGAGCAGTACTTC. It is translated as CASSPTPGTSGRHEQYF.

This sequence joins TRBV5-1 and TRBJ2-7; no firm D call. The germline CDR1 and CDR2 sequences are SGHRS and YFSETQ. Trimming pared 0 bases from V and 3 bases from J, leaving 10 bases between. CDR3 length equals 14 residues. CDR3 DNA sequence: TGCGCCAGCAGCTTGGGACTGCTTGGCTACGAGCAGTACTTC. Translated, it gives CASSLGLLGYEQYF.

The rearrangement uses TRBV27 and TRBJ2-1; 13 nucleotides align to TRBD2. Trimming took 3 bases from V and 5 from J; bases not matched to a gene: 1. CDR1 and CDR2 (germline): MNHEY, SMNVEV (reference sequence). The CDR3 is made up of 15 amino acids. The DNA for the CDR3 is TGTGCCAGCAGTTTGGGACTAGCGGGGCACAATGAGCAGTTCTTC. Its protein is CASSLGLAGHNEQFF.

CDR3 DNA: TGTGCCAGCAGTCTTTGGACAGCCGTGAACACCGGGGAGCTGTTTTTT. Its translation: CASSLWTAVNTGELFF. V usage is TRBV28 and J usage is TRBJ2-2, with D perhaps matching TRBD1 (6 bases). Germline CDR1 reads MDHEN; CDR2 reads SYDVKM. V was trimmed by 5 bases and J by 1 base, leaving 14 bases between them. The CDR3 consists of 16 residues.

DNA of the CDR3: TGTGCCAGTAGTACGGAGAGCAATCAGCCCCAGCATTTT. Protein sequence: CASSTESNQPQHF. V and J are TRBV19 and TRBJ1-5; D remains unclear. V dropped 4 bases and J dropped 1 base, with 5 bases sitting between them. CDR3 size: 13 residues. Per the germline V gene, CDR1 is LNHDA and CDR2 is SQIVND (reference sequence).

The DNA for the CDR3 is TGTGCCAGCAGCTTAGCCGGGGTCCCCTACGAGCAGTACGTC. Protein: CASSLAGVPYEQYV. The V gene is TRBV7-9, the J gene TRBJ2-7; D is possibly TRBD2 (5 bases). The CDR3 is 14 amino acids. Germline lookup yields CDR1 SEHNR and CDR2 FQNEAQ (reference sequence). V lost 0 bases, J lost 2 bases, and 8 bases lay in between.

The V and J genes are TRBV2 and TRBJ1-2, with a weak D call TRBD1 (6 bases). CDR3 length: 13 residues. Germline values: CDR1 SNHLY, CDR2 FYNNEI. V lost 6 bases and J lost 2, with 10 bases in between. Written as DNA, the CDR3 is TGTGCCAGCAGAAGGGACACCAACTATGGCTACACCTTC. It is translated as CASRRDTNYGYTF.